This T cell receptor beta chain was captured in a study of T cell responses to AZD1222 COVID-19 vaccine. General study points: Donors in the cohort were predominantly white British and more often female, and clonal diversity was possibly underestimated. Unmutated variant regions are reportedly the target of nearly half of TCRs that are spike-specific. Compared with day 0, the breadth and depth of the Spike-specific TCR repertoire rose significantly after two doses of AZD1222.

Second doses at about 4 or about 12 weeks were pooled. This clone was seen just once. Antigen unknown. The repertoire was sequenced with immunoSEQ multiplex PCR; TCRdb's copy has only in-frame clones and lacks some. The top ten hold under 25% of the sample, which has under 20,000 clones, approximately 80% seen once. Sequencing was performed on peripheral blood, taken 28 days after the second AZD1222 dose. The TCR comes from an adult who received the AZD1222 COVID-19 vaccine.

CDR3 DNA sequence: TGTGCCAGCTCATGGGACAGGTTCGAAGCTTTCTTT. Translation: CASSWDRFEAFF. The chain recombines TRBV18 with TRBJ1-1; 8 nucleotides line up with TRBD1. CDR3 length equals 12 residues. The germline CDR1 and CDR2 sequences are KGHSH and LQKENI. Trimming at V came to 5 bases and at J to 8 bases, leaving 4 bases not matched to a gene.